The 20 T cell receptor beta chains listed next were all sequenced from one sample in a study of blood T cells in healthy people across ages. Through a sample-barcoded 5' primer and a J-beta primer mix, a second PCR was run for 7 to 11 cycles. One entry per CDR3 protein, called by TCRdb with MiXCR from the 5' RACE reads. The sample consists of roughly 650,000 distinct CDR3 sequences, about a third of them appearing once. The sequencing sample was made of blood. These TCRs come from an elderly woman in good health.

This clonotype was counted a few times. The rearrangement links TRBV15 to TRBJ1-1; D is perhaps TRBD1 (5 bases). V lost 3 bases, J lost 7 bases, and 15 bases lay in between. The CDR3 is 14 amino acids. Germline V CDR1 and CDR2: LNHNV, YYDKDF (reference sequence). The DNA of the CDR3 is TGTGCCACCAGCAGCGAAACCGGGACTAGTGAAGCTTTCTTT. It specifies CATSSETGTSEAFF.

On this clonotype itself: A read error may explain this, as a much larger clone is one base away. The CDR3 DNA reads TGTGCCGGCACCCTCATCCGGGACAGGGGGCGAAATGAGCAGTTCTTC. It specifies CAGTLIRDRGRNEQFF. This chain uses TRBV28 with TRBJ2-1; 12 positions agree with TRBD1. Germline CDR1 is MDHEN and CDR2 is SYDVKM. J was trimmed by 7 bases and V by 11 bases; bases with no gene match: 15. CDR3 length: 16 residues.

This clonotype was recorded many times. V is TRBV20-1 and J is TRBJ2-3; 9 nucleotides line up with TRBD2. There are 16 residues in the CDR3. The V gene end was trimmed by 3 bases and the J gene end by 5 bases; junction bases not matched to a gene: 12. Looked up from germline, CDR1 is DFQATT and CDR2 is SNEGSKA (reference sequence). In DNA, the CDR3 is TGCAGTGCTAGCCAGGGGGTTGGTAGCGGGGGAGATACGCAGTATTTT. It specifies CSASQGVGSGGDTQYF.

The CDR3 region has the DNA TGTGCCAGCAGTGCCCTAGCGGGGGGCCCTAGACAGTTCTTC. Translated, it gives CASSALAGGPRQFF. The V gene is TRBV2, the J gene TRBJ2-1, with TRBD2 matching over 11 bases. CDR1 is SNHLY and CDR2 is FYNNEI in the germline V gene. The CDR3 spans 14 residues. V was clipped by 4 bases and J by 13 bases; unmatched bases: 9.

This clonotype has a count of ten or more. The chain joins TRBV7-2 to TRBJ1-1; D unclear. CDR3 length: 14 amino acids. The germline gives CDR1 SGHTA, CDR2 FQGNSA. V was cut by 2 bases and J by 1 base, with 8 bases left in between. CDR3 amino acids: CASSLLTSNTEAFF. Written as DNA, the CDR3 is TGTGCCAGCAGCTTACTTACATCGAACACTGAAGCTTTCTTT. The complete variable domain, with remaining parts taken from reference TRBV7-2 and TRBJ1-1, reads GAGVSQSPSNKVTEKGKDVELRCDPISGHTALYWYRQSLGQGLEFLIYFQGNSAPDKSGLPSDRFSAERTGGSVSTLTIQRTQQEDSAVYLCASSLLTSNTEAFFGQGTRLTVV.

This clonotype turned up a few times. The J gene is TRBJ2-3, the V gene TRBV7-2; D not resolved. CDR1 and CDR2 (germline): SGHTA, FQGNSA. CDR3 length: 13 residues. V dropped 5 bases and J dropped 2 bases, with 8 bases sitting between them. DNA for the CDR3: TGTGCCAGCAGCATGGGAATCACAGATACGCAGTATTTT. It yields the protein CASSMGITDTQYF.

Ten or more counts support this clonotype. This chain connects TRBV10-3 to TRBJ1-4; 10 bases are shared with TRBD1. The CDR3 covers 14 residues. The germline V gene encodes CDR1 ENHRY and CDR2 SYGVKD. V lost 7 bases to trimming and J lost 6 bases; unmatched junction nucleotides: 5. In nucleotides, the CDR3 is TGTGCCATCACTCGGGACAGGGGAGATGAAAAACTGTTTTTT. Protein sequence: CAITRDRGDEKLFF.

CDR3 DNA sequence: TGTGCCAGCAGCGCTAGCGCAACTAATGAAAAACTGTTTTTT. Translating it yields CASSASATNEKLFF. The chain combines TRBV7-8 with TRBJ1-4; D is uncertain. The length of the CDR3 is 14 residues. CDR1 is SGHVS, CDR2 FQNEAQ, per germline. V shed 5 bases and J shed 0 bases, with 7 bases lying between them.

This clonotype has a count of ten or more. The chain has TRBV4-3 and TRBJ1-4, with a possible D match to TRBD1 (6 bases). Germline lookup yields CDR1 LGHNA and CDR2 YSLEER. The CDR3 extends over 15 amino acids. V lost 0 bases and J 4 bases, leaving 9 bases between the germline ends. The CDR3 DNA sequence: TGCGCCAGCAGCCAAGATGGACAGCGTAATGAAAAACTGTTTTTT. Protein product: CASSQDGQRNEKLFF.

CDR3 loop: CASTPSSGFSQRNEQFF. Here the CDR3 DNA reads TGTGCCAGCACCCCATCTAGCGGGTTTTCCCAAAGGAATGAGCAGTTCTTC. The rearrangement joins TRBV7-9 to TRBJ2-1; 8 bases align to TRBD2. Looked up from germline, CDR1 is SEHNR and CDR2 is FQNEAQ (reference sequence). Losses at the gene ends were 7 bases for V and 7 bases for J; bases not matched to a gene: 18. This CDR3 contains 17 residues. The whole variable domain, filled in from reference TRBV7-9 and TRBJ2-1, reads DTGVSQNPRHKITKRGQNVTFRCDPISEHNRLYWYRQTLGQGPEFLTYFQNEAQLEKSRLLSDRFSAERPKGSFSTLEIQRTEQGDSAMYLCASTPSSGFSQRNEQFFGPGTRLTVL.

The rearrangement links TRBV7-9 to TRBJ1-4; 10 bases match TRBD1. Germline V CDR1 and CDR2: SEHNR, FQNEAQ (reference sequence). V gave up 1 base and J gave up 7 bases; unmatched junction bases: 9. This CDR3 has 17 residues. CDR3 nucleotide sequence: TGTGCCAGCAGCTTAGGGACAGGGGGAGAAGAAATTGAAAAACTGTTTTTT. Protein product: CASSLGTGGEEIEKLFF.

J is TRBJ2-3 and V is TRBV6-5, with D maybe TRBD2 (6 bases). The ends were cut back, 0 bases at V and 0 bases at J, with 7 bases in the middle. This CDR3 has 15 amino acids. Germline V CDR1 and CDR2: MNHEY, SVGAGI. The CDR3 here is CASSYSRGSTDTQYF. The CDR3 coding sequence is TGTGCCAGCAGTTACTCGCGGGGTAGCACAGATACGCAGTATTTT.

This clonotype occurred once. One end of the junction does not line up with germline, which may come from a read error. The V gene is TRBV20-1, the J gene TRBJ2-1, with D perhaps given as TRBD1 or TRBD2 (6 bases each). Germline assignment: CDR1 DFQATT and CDR2 SNEGSKA (reference sequence). This CDR3 is 14 amino acids long. The CDR3 region is CSASLGGSYNEQFF. The CDR3 DNA reads as TGCAGTGCTAGCCTGGGGGGCTCCTACAACGAGCAGTTCTTC.

The sample holds a few counts of this clonotype. A read error is possible here, since a much larger clone lies one base away. CDR3 in DNA: TGTGCCAGCAGGAGTATGGGGAATAGTTACGGGCAGTACTTC. It specifies CASRSMGNSYGQYF. The chain carries TRBV6-6 and TRBJ2-7; unclear D gene. This CDR3 region has 14 residues. Germline values: CDR1 MNHNY, CDR2 SVGAGI (reference sequence).

This clonotype came up many times. The chain couples TRBV4-3 to TRBJ2-3; 9 bases line up with TRBD2. The CDR3 runs to 15 residues. Per germline, CDR1 LGHNA and CDR2 YSLEER. J lost 6 bases, V lost 0 bases, and 4 bases had no gene match. In DNA form, the CDR3 reads TGCGCCAGCAGCCAAGAAGCGGGGGGTTGGGATACGCAGTATTTT. It yields the protein CASSQEAGGWDTQYF.

The chain joins TRBV24-1 to TRBJ2-1; 8 positions match TRBD1. Germline V lookup: CDR1 KGHDR, CDR2 SFDVKD. V lost 6 bases, J lost 7 bases, and 4 bases stayed unmatched. CDR3 length: 13 amino acids. The CDR3: CATSRQGNNEQFF. DNA for the CDR3: TGTGCCACCAGTAGACAGGGGAATAATGAGCAGTTCTTC.

This sequence joins TRBV6-2 or TRBV6-3 and TRBJ2-3; 11 positions match TRBD2. Germline values: CDR1 MNHEY, CDR2 SVGEGT. V lost 2 bases to trimming and J lost 7 bases; unmatched junction nucleotides: 11. CDR3 length: 17 residues. The DNA for the CDR3 is TGTGCCAGCAGTTACAGACTAGCGGGGACCAAACCTAATACGCAGTATTTT. It yields the protein CASSYRLAGTKPNTQYF.

This clonotype has only one observation. This may be a read error: a much more frequent sequence differs by one nucleotide. The V and J genes are TRBV5-5 and TRBJ2-1; no definite D call. The CDR3 contains 13 residues. V shed 3 bases and J shed 7 bases, with 11 bases lying between them. Germline V lookup: CDR1 SGHKS, CDR2 YYEKEE (reference sequence). The chain's CDR3 is CASSSAPRNEQFF. The CDR3 nucleotides read TGTGCCAGCAGCTCGGCCCCACGGAATGAGCAGTTCTTC.

Worth noting for this clonotype: Since no conserved phenylalanine or tryptophan closes the CDR3, a read error is the likely cause. The chain couples TRBV5-1 to TRBJ2-7; TRBD1 might be the D (5 bases). The end of the DNA fits TRBJ2-4 better, so the J call may be wrong. The germline V gene encodes CDR1 SGHRS and CDR2 YFSETQ. The CDR3 runs to 18 residues. CDR3 amino acids: CASSLAFGKGPSKGIQYN. The CDR3 nucleotides read TGCGCCAGCAGCTTGGCCTTTGGGAAGGGGCCTTCCAAGGGCATTCAGTACAAC.

This clonotype has just a few counts. The chain carries TRBV2 and TRBJ2-2; D might be TRBD2 (5 bases). The CDR3 is 14 amino acids. V gave up 10 bases and J gave up 1 base, with 13 bases separating them. The germline gives CDR1 SNHLY, CDR2 FYNNEI. In nucleotides, the CDR3 is TGTGCCAACCGGGCGGGCCTGAACACCGGGGAGCTGTTTTTT. Translating gives CANRAGLNTGELFF.